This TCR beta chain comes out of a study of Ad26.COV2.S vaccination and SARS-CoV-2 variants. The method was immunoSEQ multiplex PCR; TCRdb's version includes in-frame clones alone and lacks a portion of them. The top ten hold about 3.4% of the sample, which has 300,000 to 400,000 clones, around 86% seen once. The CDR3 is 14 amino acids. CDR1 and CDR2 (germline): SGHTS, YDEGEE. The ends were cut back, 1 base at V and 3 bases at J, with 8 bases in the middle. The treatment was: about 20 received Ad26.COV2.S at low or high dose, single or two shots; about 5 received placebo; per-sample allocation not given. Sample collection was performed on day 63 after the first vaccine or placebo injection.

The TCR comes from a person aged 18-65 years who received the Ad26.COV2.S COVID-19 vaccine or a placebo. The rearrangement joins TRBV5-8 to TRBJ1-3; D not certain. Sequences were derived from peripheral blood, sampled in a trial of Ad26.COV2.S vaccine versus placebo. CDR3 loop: CASSLSGFGNTIYF. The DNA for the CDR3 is TGTGCCAGCAGCTTGTCCGGGTTTGGAAACACCATATATTTT.